This passage covers 9 T cell receptor beta chains from one sample sequenced in a study of response to subunit inactivated influenza vaccine. TCRdb itself ran the RT-PCR reads through MiXCR, one entry per CDR3 protein. The sample consists of 500,000 to 600,000 distinct CDR3 sequences, about 8% of them appearing once. The material was PBMCs from blood, obtained roughly 24 months after vaccination. These receptors were obtained from a man aged 50 to 75 who received an inactivated influenza vaccine.

Only a few counts were recorded for this clonotype. The chain joins TRBV7-9 to TRBJ2-1; D gene uncertain. The CDR3 runs 14 residues. V was trimmed by 1 base and J by 5 bases, leaving 9 bases between them. Germline-derived CDR1 and CDR2 are SEHNR and FQNEAQ (reference sequence). The CDR3 loop is CASSLVGSDNEQFF. The CDR3 nucleotides are TGTGCCAGCAGCTTAGTCGGATCGGACAATGAGCAGTTCTTC.

This clonotype came up a few times. The chain recombines TRBV11-2 with TRBJ2-1; 11 bases fit TRBD2. The germline gives CDR1 SGHAT, CDR2 FQNNGV. Losses at the gene ends were 0 bases for V and 9 bases for J; bases not matched to a gene: 4. The CDR3 is 15 amino acids. The CDR3, as DNA: TGTGCCAGCAGCTTAGAACTAGCGGGAGCCACTGAGCAGTTCTTC. Residues: CASSLELAGATEQFF.

Many counts were recorded for this clonotype. The chain links TRBV7-9 to TRBJ1-2; perhaps TRBD1 as D (5 bases). The CDR3 has 13 amino acids. V lost 5 bases and J 7 bases, leaving 14 bases between the germline ends. Germline loops: CDR1 SEHNR, CDR2 FQNEAQ (reference sequence). The CDR3 region has the DNA TGTGCCAGCAGCCCTCCAGGGTACTCTGGCTACACCTTC. This codes for CASSPPGYSGYTF.

The chain uses TRBV12-3 or TRBV12-4 and TRBJ2-1, with D hard to call. V shed 5 bases and J shed 8 bases, with 19 bases lying between them. CDR3 length: 15 residues. The CDR3 spells CASSPPEGQIDEQFF. CDR3 DNA: TGTGCCAGCAGTCCACCCGAAGGGCAGATCGATGAGCAGTTCTTC.

This clonotype has a count of ten or more. The genes are TRBV4-1 and TRBJ1-2; D is uncertain. Germline V gives CDR1 MGHRA, CDR2 YSYEKL. Trimming removed 1 base from V and 3 bases from J, with 9 bases in between. This CDR3 has 14 residues. The CDR3 loop reads CASSQVLWDYGYTF. The CDR3 DNA sequence: TGCGCCAGCAGCCAAGTTTTATGGGACTATGGCTACACCTTC.

V usage is TRBV20-1 and J usage is TRBJ1-4, with D unclear. Germline V CDR1 and CDR2: DFQATT, SNEGSKA (reference sequence). The CDR3 loop spans 12 amino acids. Trimming took off 1 base at V and 7 bases at J, with 7 bases between the two ends. CDR3 DNA: TGCAGTGCTAGAGTCAAATTTGAAAAACTGTTTTTT. This codes for CSARVKFEKLFF.

The chain couples TRBV20-1 to TRBJ1-1; TRBD1 is a possible D gene (6 bases). The V end lost 6 bases, the J end lost 3 bases, and 17 bases lay between the germline ends. Per the germline V gene, CDR1 is DFQATT and CDR2 is SNEGSKA (reference sequence). There are 14 residues in the CDR3. The CDR3 spells CSAGAQGLYTEAFF. CDR3 coding DNA: TGCAGTGCCGGCGCACAGGGACTTTACACTGAAGCTTTCTTT.

The rearrangement joins TRBV5-1 to TRBJ1-1; no reliable D call. Germline assignment: CDR1 SGHRS and CDR2 YFSETQ. The CDR3 covers 14 residues. V lost 3 bases, J lost 2 bases, and 11 bases lay in between. CDR3 nucleotides: TGCGCCAGCAGCTCCTCAGGCGCAAACACTGAAGCTTTCTTT. Protein: CASSSSGANTEAFF.

This clonotype was detected a few times. The chain recombines TRBV6-2 or TRBV6-3 with TRBJ2-1; D perhaps matches TRBD2 (5 bases). CDR1 and CDR2 from the germline V gene are MNHEY and SVGEGT. The V and J ends lost 2 bases and 10 bases respectively, with 12 bases between them. This CDR3 comprises 13 residues. The CDR3 sequence: CASSYEPRGEQFF. Here the CDR3 DNA reads TGTGCCAGCAGTTACGAGCCCCGAGGGGAGCAGTTCTTC.